The rows below give T cell receptor beta chains drawn from one sample of a study of Ad26.COV2.S vaccination and SARS-CoV-2 variants. The method was immunoSEQ multiplex PCR; TCRdb's version includes in-frame clones alone and lacks a portion of them. Found here are about 460,000 clones, roughly nine tenths of them singletons; the top ten hold about 1.5%. The source was peripheral blood, collected in a trial of Ad26.COV2.S vaccine versus placebo. The receptors shown here come from a person aged 18-60 years who received the Ad26.COV2.S COVID-19 vaccine or a placebo. CDR3s include the opening cysteine and the closing phenylalanine or tryptophan. D genes are given only for firm matches. The listing skips clone size in some rows; elsewhere it reads once, few, many or a size class.

>TRBV6-1|TRBJ1-2|.|.
TGTGCCAGCAGTGAGGTGTCGGGGGCCAACTATGGCTACACCTTC
CASSEVSGANYGYTF
>TRBV10-3|TRBJ1-1|.|.
TGTGCCATCAGTGGGGAGGCAACTGAAGCTTTCTTT
CAISGEATEAFF
>TRBV2|TRBJ2-3|TRBD2|.
TGTGCCAGCACCATAGCGGGAGGGAGTGCAGATACGCAGTATTTT
CASTIAGGSADTQYF
>TRBV2|TRBJ2-2|TRBD2|.
TGTGCCAGCAGTGTGGAGCGGGGGTTGGGGGAGCTGTTTTTT
CASSVERGLGELFF
>TRBV28|TRBJ1-4|TRBD1|.
TGTGCCAGCAGTGGACAGGGAGGGGGTGAAAAACTGTTTTTT
CASSGQGGGEKLFF
>TRBV5-8|TRBJ1-2|.|once
TGTGCCAGCAGCTTGGTGATGGGGGCGTTCTATGGCTACACCTTC
CASSLVMGAFYGYTF
>TRBV19|TRBJ1-1|TRBD1|.
TGTGCCAGCTCCCCGGACAGGGTAGATAGTCGGGCTTTCTTT
CASSPDRVDSRAFF
>TRBV7-8|TRBJ2-7|.|.
TGTGCCAGCAGCAAACGGGACTTCCTCCGGGGATACGAGCAGTACTTC
CASSKRDFLRGYEQYF
>TRBV7-2|TRBJ1-5|.|.
TGTGCCAGCAGCCGGAGTGACAATCAGCCCCAGCATTTT
CASSRSDNQPQHF
>TRBV27|TRBJ2-7|TRBD2|once
TGTGCCAGCAGTTCCGGGACTAGGAGCTCCTACGAGCAGTACTTC
CASSSGTRSSYEQYF
>TRBV4-1|TRBJ2-7|.|.
TGCGCCAGCAGCCAAGGATCCGGGACCTCCTACGAGCAGTACTTC
CASSQGSGTSYEQYF
>TRBV4-3|TRBJ2-1|TRBD1|once
TGCGCCAGCAGCCCCGAAACAGGGGGCGGTGAGCAGTTCTTC
CASSPETGGGEQFF
>TRBV28|TRBJ1-6|.|.
TGTGCCAGCAAAACCGGGCTATATAATTCACCCCTCCACTTT
CASKTGLYNSPLHF
>TRBV6-5|TRBJ1-1|TRBD1|.
TGTGCCACCACAAGGGACAGGGCGGAGAACACTGAAGCTTTCTTT
CATTRDRAENTEAFF
>TRBV7-8|TRBJ1-4|.|.
TGTGCCAGCAGCTTAAGGGGACACGGAAATGAAAAACTGTTTTTT
CASSLRGHGNEKLFF
>TRBV6-1|TRBJ2-7|.|.
TGTGCCAGCACCCTTAACCCGGGCCCTTACGAGCAGTACTTC
CASTLNPGPYEQYF
>TRBV7-8|TRBJ2-3|TRBD2|.
TGTGCCAGCAGCCCCGCCCGACTAGCGGGGGGCCATACGCAGTATTTT
CASSPARLAGGHTQYF
>TRBV18|TRBJ1-1|.|.
TGTGCCAGCTCACCACGGACTAGGGACCAGAACACTGAAGCTTTCTTT
CASSPRTRDQNTEAFF
>TRBV28|TRBJ1-1|TRBD1|.
TGTGCCAGCAGCCAGGGGGCGCAGAACACTGAAGCTTTCTTT
CASSQGAQNTEAFF
>TRBV24-1|TRBJ2-3|TRBD2|.
TGTGCCACCAGTGGGCTAGCGGGATTCACAGATACGCAGTATTTT
CATSGLAGFTDTQYF
>TRBV9|TRBJ2-2|TRBD2|.
TGTGCCAGCAGCGCTGCTAGCGGGGAACTGTTCGGGGAGCTGTTTTTT
CASSAASGELFGELFF
>TRBV14|TRBJ1-2|TRBD1|.
TGTGCCAGCAGCCCGCCGGGACAGGGCTATGGCTACACCTTC
CASSPPGQGYGYTF
>TRBV7-9|TRBJ1-2|TRBD1|.
TGTGCCAGCAGCTTACCTTCCGGGACAGGGAACTATGGCTACACCTTC
CASSLPSGTGNYGYTF
>TRBV29-1|TRBJ2-1|TRBD2|.
TGCAGCGTTGCGGGAGGGGGCTACAATGAGCAGTTCTTC
CSVAGGGYNEQFF
>TRBV3-1/TRBV3-2|TRBJ2-7|.|.
TGTGCCAGCAGCCAAAAAAGCGGCCCCTACGAGCAGTACTTC
CASSQKSGPYEQYF
>TRBV4-3|TRBJ2-7|TRBD1|.
TGCGCCAGCAGCCTACACAGGGGCTACGAGCAGTACTTC
CASSLHRGYEQYF
>TRBV27|TRBJ2-5|.|once
TGTGCCAGCAGTACCTTCTACATTCCTTCCCGGGGGGCGGGAGAGACCCAGTACTTC
CASSTFYIPSRGAGETQYF
>TRBV6-5|TRBJ1-4|TRBD1|.
TGTGCCAGCAGAGCACCCGGGACAGGGAGGGGAAAACTGTTTTTT
CASRAPGTGRGKLFF
>TRBV6-2/TRBV6-3|TRBJ2-5|.|.
TGTGCCAGCAGTTACTCAGTCTGGTATGAGACCCAGTACTTC
CASSYSVWYETQYF
>TRBV5-1|TRBJ2-2|.|.
TGCGCCAGCAGCTTGGTAGTGGCGCCCGGGGAGCTGTTTTTT
CASSLVVAPGELFF
>TRBV5-4|TRBJ1-2|TRBD1|.
TGTGCCAGCAGCGGAAGGCGGGGGACAGGGGACTATGGCTACACCTTC
CASSGRRGTGDYGYTF
>TRBV29-1|TRBJ2-3|TRBD2|.
TGCAGCGCTACGGGACTAGCGGGGGCCTCTAGCACAGATACGCAGTATTTT
CSATGLAGASSTDTQYF
>TRBV29-1|TRBJ2-5|.|.
TGCAGCGTTGAGACCAACCAAGAGACCCAGTACTTC
CSVETNQETQYF
>TRBV4-1|TRBJ2-1|TRBD2|.
TGCGCCAGCAGCCAATCAAGCGGGAGAGTTTCCTACAATGAGCAGTTCTTC
CASSQSSGRVSYNEQFF
>TRBV19|TRBJ2-7|.|.
TGTGCCAGTAGGACTCGGGGAGGATCCTACGAGCAGTACTTC
CASRTRGGSYEQYF
>TRBV5-1|TRBJ1-1|.|.
TGCGCCAGCAGCTACTCCCTTCAGGGTGAAGCTTTCTTT
CASSYSLQGEAFF
>TRBV10-2|TRBJ1-2|.|.
TGCGCCAGCAGCACAGGGTATGGCTACACCTTC
CASSTGYGYTF
>TRBV28|TRBJ2-7|TRBD2|.
TGTGCCACACGGACTAGCGGGAGCTACGAGCAGTACTTC
CATRTSGSYEQYF
>TRBV27|TRBJ2-5|TRBD2|.
TGTGCCAGCAGTTCTAGGACTAGCGGGAGTATGGAGACCCAGTACTTC
CASSSRTSGSMETQYF
>TRBV7-9|TRBJ2-3|.|.
TGTGCCAGCAGCTTAGCGGGGGCTAGGCTCACAGATACGCAGTATTTT
CASSLAGARLTDTQYF
>TRBV19|TRBJ1-3|.|.
TGTGCCAGTAGTATCCGGTCCTCTGGAAACACCATATATTTT
CASSIRSSGNTIYF
>TRBV18|TRBJ2-1|.|.
TGTGCCAGCTCACCAAGGCAGACCCACTACAATGAGCAGTTCTTC
CASSPRQTHYNEQFF